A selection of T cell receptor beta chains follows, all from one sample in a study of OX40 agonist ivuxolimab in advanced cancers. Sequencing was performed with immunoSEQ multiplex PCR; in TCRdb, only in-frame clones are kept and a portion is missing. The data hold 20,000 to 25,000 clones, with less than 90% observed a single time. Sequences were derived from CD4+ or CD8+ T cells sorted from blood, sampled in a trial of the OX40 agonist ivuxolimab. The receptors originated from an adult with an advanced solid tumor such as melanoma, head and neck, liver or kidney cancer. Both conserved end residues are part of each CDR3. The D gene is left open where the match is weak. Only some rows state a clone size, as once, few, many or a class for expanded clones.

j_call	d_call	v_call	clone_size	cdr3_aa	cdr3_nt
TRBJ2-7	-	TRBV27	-	CASTLSGQGSYEQYF	TGTGCCAGCACTCTATCGGGCCAGGGGTCCTACGAGCAGTACTTC
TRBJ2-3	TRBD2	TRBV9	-	CASSVAAGGLTDTQYF	TGTGCCAGCAGCGTAGCGGCGGGAGGGCTCACAGATACGCAGTATTTT
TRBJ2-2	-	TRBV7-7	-	CASSLGERRNTGELFF	TGTGCTAGCAGCCTAGGAGAGAGGAGGAACACCGGGGAGCTGTTTTTT
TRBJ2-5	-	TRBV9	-	CASSVRQGETQYF	TGTGCCAGCAGCGTCCGGCAGGGGGAGACCCAGTACTTC
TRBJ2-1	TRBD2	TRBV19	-	CASSWAGGPPFDEQFF	TGTGCCAGTAGTTGGGCGGGGGGGCCTCCCTTCGATGAGCAGTTCTTC
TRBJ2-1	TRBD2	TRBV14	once	CASSLRRTSGMLNEQFF	TGTGCCAGCAGCCTTAGGAGGACTAGCGGGATGCTCAATGAGCAGTTCTTC
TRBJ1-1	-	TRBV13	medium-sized	CASSPQGWGTEAFF	TGTGCCAGCAGCCCCCAGGGATGGGGCACTGAAGCTTTCTTT
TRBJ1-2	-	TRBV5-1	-	CASSLGSYSNYGYTF	TGCGCCAGCAGCTTGGGCAGTTACTCTAACTATGGCTACACCTTC
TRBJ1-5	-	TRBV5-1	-	CASSLTGDQPQHF	TGCGCCAGCAGCTTGACGGGGGATCAGCCCCAGCATTTT
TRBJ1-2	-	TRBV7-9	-	CASSLVGISTYGYTF	TGTGCCAGCAGCTTAGTCGGGATTTCGACGTATGGCTACACCTTC
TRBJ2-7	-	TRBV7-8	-	CASSLDSPGVLYEQYF	TGTGCCAGCAGCTTGGATAGCCCGGGTGTTCTGTACGAGCAGTACTTC
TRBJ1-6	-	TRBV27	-	CASSFNRNSPLHF	TGTGCCAGCAGTTTTAACAGGAATTCACCCCTCCACTTT
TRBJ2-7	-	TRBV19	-	CARQVHEQYF	TGTGCCAGACAGGTCCACGAGCAGTACTTC
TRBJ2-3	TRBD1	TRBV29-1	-	CSVAPTGLGTDTQYF	TGCAGCGTTGCCCCGACAGGGCTTGGGACAGATACGCAGTATTTT
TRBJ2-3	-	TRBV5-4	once	CASSLEGVDTQYF	TGTGCCAGCAGCTTGGAAGGGGTCGATACGCAGTATTTT
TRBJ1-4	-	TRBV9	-	CASSFRDGNEKLFF	TGTGCCAGCAGTTTCCGGGACGGTAATGAAAAACTGTTTTTT
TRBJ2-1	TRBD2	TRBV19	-	CASSTGLAGHKQFF	TGTGCCAGTAGTACCGGACTAGCAGGGCACAAGCAGTTCTTC
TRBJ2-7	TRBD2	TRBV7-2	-	CASSLAASGSYEQYF	TGTGCCAGCAGCTTAGCTGCGAGCGGGAGCTACGAGCAGTACTTC
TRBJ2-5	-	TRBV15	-	CATSSRLTDKETQYF	TGTGCCACCAGCAGCCGACTGACAGACAAAGAGACCCAGTACTTC
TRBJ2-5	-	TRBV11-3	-	CASSFGIVRETQYF	TGTGCCAGCAGCTTTGGGATAGTACGAGAGACCCAGTACTTC
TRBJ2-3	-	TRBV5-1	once	CASSLGTDTDTQYF	TGCGCCAGCAGCTTGGGGACAGACACAGATACGCAGTATTTT
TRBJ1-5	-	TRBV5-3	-	CARSFLGDTNQPQHF	TGTGCCAGAAGCTTCCTCGGTGACACTAATCAGCCCCAGCATTTT
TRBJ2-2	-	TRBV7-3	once	CASSPGGTGELFF	TGTGCCAGCAGCCCTGGCGGCACCGGGGAGCTGTTTTTT
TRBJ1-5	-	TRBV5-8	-	CASSRGDWYSNQPQHF	TGTGCCAGCAGCCGCGGGGATTGGTATAGCAATCAGCCCCAGCATTTT
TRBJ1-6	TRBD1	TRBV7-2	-	CASSFGQGDSPLHF	TGTGCCAGCAGCTTTGGACAGGGGGATTCACCCCTCCACTTT
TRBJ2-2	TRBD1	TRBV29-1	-	CSAGQGAGELFF	TGCAGCGCGGGGCAGGGGGCAGGGGAGCTGTTTTTT
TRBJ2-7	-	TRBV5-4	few	CASSLGGLRGFGHEQYF	TGTGCCAGCAGCTTGGGGGGTTTGAGGGGCTTCGGCCACGAGCAGTACTTC
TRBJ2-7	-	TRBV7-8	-	CASSYRTVSSYEQYF	TGTGCCAGCAGCTACAGGACGGTGAGCTCCTACGAGCAGTACTTC
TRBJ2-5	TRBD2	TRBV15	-	CATSRVPGLAAQETQYF	TGTGCCACCAGCAGAGTACCGGGACTAGCGGCCCAAGAGACCCAGTACTTC
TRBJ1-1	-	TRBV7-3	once	CASSLSRGTEAFF	TGTGCCAGCAGCTTAAGCCGGGGAACTGAAGCTTTCTTT
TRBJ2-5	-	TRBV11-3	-	CASSVDGTPKETQYF	TGTGCCAGCAGCGTTGACGGGACTCCAAAAGAGACCCAGTACTTC
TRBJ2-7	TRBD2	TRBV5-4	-	CASSSGLAAYEQYF	TGTGCCAGCAGCTCGGGACTAGCGGCCTACGAGCAGTACTTC
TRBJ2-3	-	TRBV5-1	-	CASSLGAGSNTQYF	TGCGCCAGCAGCTTGGGGGCAGGCTCAAATACGCAGTATTTT
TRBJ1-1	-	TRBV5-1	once	CASSPLPGSEAFF	TGCGCCAGCAGCCCACTTCCCGGATCTGAAGCTTTCTTT
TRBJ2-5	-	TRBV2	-	CASSEPPGGAETQYF	TGTGCCAGCAGTGAACCCCCGGGCGGGGCAGAGACCCAGTACTTC
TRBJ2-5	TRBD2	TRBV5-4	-	CASSSAGGQETQYF	TGTGCCAGCAGCTCAGCGGGAGGTCAGGAGACCCAGTACTTC
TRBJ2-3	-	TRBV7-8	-	CASSLAAGTPSTDTQYF	TGTGCCAGCAGCTTAGCCGCCGGGACGCCGAGCACAGATACGCAGTATTTT
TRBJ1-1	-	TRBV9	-	CASSPRQFNTEAFF	TGTGCCAGCAGCCCAAGACAGTTTAACACTGAAGCTTTCTTT
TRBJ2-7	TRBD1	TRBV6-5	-	CASSLTGTGTHEQYF	TGTGCCAGCAGCTTAACCGGGACAGGGACCCACGAGCAGTACTTC
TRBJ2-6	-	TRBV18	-	CASSPGPAGANVLTF	TGTGCCAGCTCACCGGGGCCGGCAGGGGCCAACGTCCTGACTTTC
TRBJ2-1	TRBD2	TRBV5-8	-	CASSLGTSGSADEQFF	TGTGCCAGCAGCTTGGGGACTAGCGGGAGCGCGGATGAGCAGTTCTTC
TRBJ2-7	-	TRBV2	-	CASTPGELQYF	TGTGCCAGCACCCCAGGGGAACTGCAGTACTTC
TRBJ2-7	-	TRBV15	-	CATSRASPSYEQYF	TGTGCCACCAGCAGAGCGTCCCCCTCCTACGAGCAGTACTTC
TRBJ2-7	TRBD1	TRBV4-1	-	CASSQGLGTGGWQYF	TGCGCCAGCAGCCAAGGTCTAGGGACAGGGGGGTGGCAGTACTTC
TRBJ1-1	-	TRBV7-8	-	CASSPRSRALNTEAFF	TGTGCCAGCAGCCCACGTAGCAGGGCCTTGAACACTGAAGCTTTCTTT
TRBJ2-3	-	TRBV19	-	CASSYSYTDTQYF	TGTGCCAGTAGTTACTCTTACACAGATACGCAGTATTTT
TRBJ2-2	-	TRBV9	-	CASSVDPANTGELFF	TGTGCCAGCAGCGTAGACCCAGCAAACACCGGGGAGCTGTTTTTT
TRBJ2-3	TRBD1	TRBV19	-	CASSIAGTGNTDTQYF	TGTGCCAGTAGTATAGCCGGGACAGGAAACACAGATACGCAGTATTTT
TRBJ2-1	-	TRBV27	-	CASSLNSYNEQFF	TGTGCCAGCAGTTTAAACAGCTACAATGAGCAGTTCTTC
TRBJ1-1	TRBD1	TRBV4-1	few	CASSPGQGGAFF	TGCGCCAGCAGCCCAGGACAGGGAGGGGCTTTCTTT
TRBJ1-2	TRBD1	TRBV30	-	CAWSGDSRGYTF	TGTGCCTGGAGTGGGGACAGTCGGGGCTACACCTTC
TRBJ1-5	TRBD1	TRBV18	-	CASSPSGGDQPQHF	TGTGCCAGCTCACCTTCAGGGGGAGATCAGCCCCAGCATTTT
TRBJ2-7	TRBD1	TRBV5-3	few	CARSLPDRGPYEQYF	TGTGCCAGAAGCTTACCGGACAGGGGGCCCTACGAGCAGTACTTC
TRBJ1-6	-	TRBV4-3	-	CASSQGGANNSPLHF	TGCGCCAGCAGCCAGGGCGGGGCAAATAATTCACCCCTCCACTTT
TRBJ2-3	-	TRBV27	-	CASSLEGAGTDTQYF	TGTGCCAGCAGTTTGGAGGGAGCGGGCACAGATACGCAGTATTTT
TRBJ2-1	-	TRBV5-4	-	CASSLETFPAMLGEQFF	TGTGCCAGCAGCTTGGAGACTTTCCCTGCGATGCTGGGTGAGCAGTTCTTC
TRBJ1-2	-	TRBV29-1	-	CSVETRDRARNTF	TGCAGCGTTGAGACCCGGGACCGTGCCCGGAACACCTTC
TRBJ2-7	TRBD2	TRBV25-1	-	CASSTSRGGGEQYF	TGTGCCAGCAGTACGTCTCGGGGGGGAGGTGAGCAGTACTTC